The rows below give T cell receptor beta chains drawn from one sample of a study of OX40 agonist ivuxolimab in advanced cancers. Produced via immunoSEQ multiplex PCR; TCRdb's table is partial and in-frame only. The data hold approximately 87,000 clones, with 88% observed a single time. This specimen was CD4+ or CD8+ T cells sorted from blood, taken in a trial of the OX40 agonist ivuxolimab. The receptors stem from an adult with an advanced solid tumor such as melanoma, head and neck, liver or kidney cancer. The CDR3 runs from the conserved cysteine through the conserved F or W. A D gene is named only where the DNA matches it firmly. Size tells how often a clone was seen (once, few, many) or the class of an expanded clone, and some rows leave it out.

>TRBJ2-5|.|TRBD2|TRBV5-1
CASSQPGTSEQETQYF
TGCGCCAGCAGCCAGCCCGGGACTAGCGAGCAAGAGACCCAGTACTTC
>TRBJ1-1|few|.|TRBV27
CASSRQLNTEAFF
TGTGCCAGCAGTAGGCAGCTGAACACTGAAGCTTTCTTT
>TRBJ2-7|.|.|TRBV19
CASSSYRDGTYEQYF
TGTGCCAGTAGCAGTTATCGGGACGGGACCTACGAGCAGTACTTC
>TRBJ1-3|.|.|TRBV6-6
CASSIGTHGNTIYF
TGTGCCAGCAGCATTGGGACCCATGGAAACACCATATATTTT
>TRBJ2-3|.|TRBD2|TRBV4-2
CASSQILAGGSDTQYF
TGTGCCAGCAGCCAAATATTAGCGGGAGGCTCAGATACGCAGTATTTT
>TRBJ2-1|.|TRBD2|TRBV19
CASAPTSGAYNEQFF
TGTGCCAGTGCCCCTACTAGCGGGGCCTACAATGAGCAGTTCTTC
>TRBJ1-2|.|TRBD1|TRBV7-9
CASSLESGAGGYGYTF
TGTGCCAGCAGCTTAGAGAGTGGGGCAGGGGGCTATGGCTACACCTTC
>TRBJ2-7|once|TRBD2|TRBV6-5
CASSYMAEGLGKEQYF
TGTGCCAGCAGTTATATGGCGGAAGGACTAGGGAAGGAGCAGTACTTC
>TRBJ2-7|.|.|TRBV6-6
CASSYPTGLEEQYF
TGTGCCAGCAGTTACCCCACAGGGTTGGAGGAGCAGTACTTC
>TRBJ2-3|.|TRBD1|TRBV30
CAWSVRDRAPDTQYF
TGTGCCTGGAGTGTCAGGGACAGGGCACCAGATACGCAGTATTTT
>TRBJ1-3|.|TRBD1|TRBV18
CASSNDRGNTIYF
TGTGCCAGCTCAAACGACAGGGGGAACACCATATATTTT
>TRBJ2-3|.|.|TRBV27
CASSLVYRPLVQYF
TGTGCCAGCAGTTTAGTGTACAGGCCCCTTGTACAGTATTTT
>TRBJ1-1|few|.|TRBV5-1
CASSLKGNTEAFF
TGCGCCAGCAGCTTGAAGGGGAACACTGAAGCTTTCTTT
>TRBJ2-6|.|TRBD1|TRBV5-1
CASSLDGDSSGANVLTF
TGCGCCAGCAGCTTGGATGGGGACAGCTCTGGGGCCAACGTCCTGACTTTC
>TRBJ2-1|.|TRBD1|TRBV6-1
CASSARGQSSSYNEQFF
TGTGCCAGCAGTGCCAGGGGACAGTCAAGCTCCTACAATGAGCAGTTCTTC
>TRBJ2-7|.|TRBD2|TRBV6-5
CASSLLVGSGRGEQYF
TGTGCCAGCAGTTTACTCGTGGGTAGCGGGAGAGGCGAGCAGTACTTC
>TRBJ1-1|.|.|TRBV6-5
CASRRAREDTEAFF
TGTGCCAGCCGGAGGGCTCGAGAGGACACTGAAGCTTTCTTT
>TRBJ1-2|.|.|TRBV6-5
CASSEFGGYGYTF
TGTGCCAGCAGTGAATTTGGAGGGTATGGCTACACCTTC
>TRBJ2-2|.|.|TRBV28
CASSSPGGANTGELFF
TGTGCCAGCAGTTCGCCGGGGGGCGCGAACACCGGGGAGCTGTTTTTT
>TRBJ2-2|.|TRBD2|TRBV10-2
CASRGTSGAGELFF
TGCGCCAGCAGGGGGACTAGCGGGGCGGGGGAGCTGTTTTTT
>TRBJ2-5|.|TRBD2|TRBV7-9
CASSTQAGGPVETQYF
TGTGCCAGCAGTACTCAAGCGGGAGGGCCGGTGGAGACCCAGTACTTC
>TRBJ2-1|.|TRBD2|TRBV7-9
CASKAVAGGRQFF
TGTGCCAGCAAGGCAGTAGCGGGAGGTCGGCAGTTCTTC
>TRBJ2-5|.|TRBD2|TRBV10-1
CASRFGLAGGPLEETQYF
TGCGCCAGCAGATTTGGACTAGCGGGAGGGCCCCTGGAGGAGACCCAGTACTTC
>TRBJ1-1|.|TRBD1|TRBV5-1
CASSLDRGQTEAFF
TGCGCCAGCAGCTTGGACAGGGGGCAAACTGAAGCTTTCTTT
>TRBJ1-2|.|TRBD1|TRBV6-5
CASSRDRDYGYTF
TGTGCCAGCAGTCGGGACAGGGACTATGGCTACACCTTC
>TRBJ1-2|.|TRBD1|TRBV7-9
CASSPGQGTSYGYTF
TGTGCCAGCAGCCCAGGACAGGGGACTTCCTATGGCTACACCTTC
>TRBJ2-1|.|TRBD2|TRBV25-1
CASSDGTSGAEQFF
TGTGCCAGCAGTGATGGGACTAGCGGGGCAGAGCAGTTCTTC